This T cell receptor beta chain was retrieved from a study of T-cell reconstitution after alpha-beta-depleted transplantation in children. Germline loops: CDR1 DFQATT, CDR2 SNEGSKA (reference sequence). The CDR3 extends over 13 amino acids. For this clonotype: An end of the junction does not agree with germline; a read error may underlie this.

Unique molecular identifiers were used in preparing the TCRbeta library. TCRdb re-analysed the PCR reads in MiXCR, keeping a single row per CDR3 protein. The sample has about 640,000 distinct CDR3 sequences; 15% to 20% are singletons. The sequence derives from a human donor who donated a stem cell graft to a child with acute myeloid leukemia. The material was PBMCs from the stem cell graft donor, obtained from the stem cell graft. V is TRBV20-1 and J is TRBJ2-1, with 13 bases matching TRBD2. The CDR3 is CSTSGGASGEQFF. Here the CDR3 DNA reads TGCAGTACTAGCGGGGGGGCGTCGGGTGAGCAGTTCTTC.